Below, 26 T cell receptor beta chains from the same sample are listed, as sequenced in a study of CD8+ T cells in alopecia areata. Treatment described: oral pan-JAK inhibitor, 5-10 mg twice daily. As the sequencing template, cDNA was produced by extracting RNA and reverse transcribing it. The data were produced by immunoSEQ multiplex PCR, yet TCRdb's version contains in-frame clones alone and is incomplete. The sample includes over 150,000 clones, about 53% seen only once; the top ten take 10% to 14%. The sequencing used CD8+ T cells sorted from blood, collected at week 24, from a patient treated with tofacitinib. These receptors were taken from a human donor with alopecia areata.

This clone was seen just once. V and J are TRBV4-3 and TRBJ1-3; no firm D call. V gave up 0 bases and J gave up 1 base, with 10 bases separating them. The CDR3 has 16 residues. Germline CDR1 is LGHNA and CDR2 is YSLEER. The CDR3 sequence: CASSQDYGGSGNTIYF. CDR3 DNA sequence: TGCGCCAGCAGCCAAGATTACGGAGGGTCTGGAAACACCATATATTTT.

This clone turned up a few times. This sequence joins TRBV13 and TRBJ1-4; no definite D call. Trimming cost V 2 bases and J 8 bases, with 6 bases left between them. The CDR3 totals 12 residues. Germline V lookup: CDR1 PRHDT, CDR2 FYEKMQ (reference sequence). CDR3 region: CASSLQEEKLFF. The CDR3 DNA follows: TGTGCCAGCAGCTTACAGGAAGAAAAACTGTTTTTT.

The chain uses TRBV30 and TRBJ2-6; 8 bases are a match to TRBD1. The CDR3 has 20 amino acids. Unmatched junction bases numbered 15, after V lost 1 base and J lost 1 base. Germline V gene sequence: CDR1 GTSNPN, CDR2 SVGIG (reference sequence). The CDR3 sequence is CAWSGIRQGPFPSGANVLTF. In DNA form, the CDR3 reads TGTGCCTGGAGTGGGATTCGACAGGGGCCCTTTCCTTCTGGGGCCAACGTCCTGACTTTC.

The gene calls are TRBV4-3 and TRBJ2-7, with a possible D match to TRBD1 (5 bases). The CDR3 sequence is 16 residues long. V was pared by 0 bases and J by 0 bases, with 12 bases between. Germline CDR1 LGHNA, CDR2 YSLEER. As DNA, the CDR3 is TGCGCCAGCAGCCAAGATGGAGACAGCAGCTCCTACGAGCAGTACTTC. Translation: CASSQDGDSSSYEQYF.

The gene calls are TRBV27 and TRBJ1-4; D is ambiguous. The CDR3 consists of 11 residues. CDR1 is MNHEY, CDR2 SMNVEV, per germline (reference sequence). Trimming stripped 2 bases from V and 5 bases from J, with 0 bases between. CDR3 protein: CASSLNEKLFF. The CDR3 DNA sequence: TGTGCCAGCAGTTTAAATGAAAAACTGTTTTTT.

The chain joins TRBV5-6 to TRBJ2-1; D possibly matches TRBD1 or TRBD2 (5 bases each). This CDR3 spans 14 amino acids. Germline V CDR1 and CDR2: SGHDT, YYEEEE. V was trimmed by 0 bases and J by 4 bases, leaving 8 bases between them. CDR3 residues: CASSLGDGYNEQFF. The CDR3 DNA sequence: TGTGCCAGCAGCTTGGGGGACGGGTACAATGAGCAGTTCTTC.

The CDR3 coding sequence is TGCGCCAGCAGTGCCGGGACTAGCACCTACGAGCAGTACTTC. This translates into CASSAGTSTYEQYF. The chain joins TRBV4-3 to TRBJ2-7; 9 bases are shared with TRBD2. Germline assignment: CDR1 LGHNA and CDR2 YSLEER. V trimming: 6 bases; J trimming: 2 bases; junction bases outside the gene matches: 5. The CDR3 extends over 14 amino acids.

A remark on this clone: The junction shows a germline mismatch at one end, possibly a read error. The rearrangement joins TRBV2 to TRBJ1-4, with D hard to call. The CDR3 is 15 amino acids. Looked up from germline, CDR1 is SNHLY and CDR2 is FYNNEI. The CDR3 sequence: CASSEASGDDEKLFF. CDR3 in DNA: TGCGCCAGCAGTGAAGCGTCCGGGGATGATGAAAAACTGTTTTTT.

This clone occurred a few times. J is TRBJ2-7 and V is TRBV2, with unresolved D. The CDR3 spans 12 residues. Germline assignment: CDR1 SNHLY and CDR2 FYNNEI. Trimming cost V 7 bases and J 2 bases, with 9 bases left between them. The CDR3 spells CASTGRTYEQYF. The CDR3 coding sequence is TGTGCCAGCACGGGCAGGACCTACGAGCAGTACTTC.

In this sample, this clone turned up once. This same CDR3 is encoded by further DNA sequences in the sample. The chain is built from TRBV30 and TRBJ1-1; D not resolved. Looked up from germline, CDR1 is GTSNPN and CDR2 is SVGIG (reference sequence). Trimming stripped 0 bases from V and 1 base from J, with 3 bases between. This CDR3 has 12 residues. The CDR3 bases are TGTGCCTGGAGTGTCTCGAACACTGAAGCTTTCTTT. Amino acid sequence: CAWSVSNTEAFF.

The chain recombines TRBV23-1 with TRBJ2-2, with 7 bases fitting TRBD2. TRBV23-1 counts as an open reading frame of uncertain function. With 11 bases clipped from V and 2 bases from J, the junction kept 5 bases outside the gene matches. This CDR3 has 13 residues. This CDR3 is CACQAGNTGELFF. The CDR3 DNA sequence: TGCGCCTGCCAAGCGGGAAACACCGGGGAGCTGTTTTTT.

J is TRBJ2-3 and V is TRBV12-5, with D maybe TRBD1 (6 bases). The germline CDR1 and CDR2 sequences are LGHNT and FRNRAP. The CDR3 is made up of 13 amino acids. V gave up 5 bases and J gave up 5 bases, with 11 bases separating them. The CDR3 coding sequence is TGTGCTAGTGGTATTCGAGGGGGAGATACGCAGTATTTT. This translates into CASGIRGGDTQYF.

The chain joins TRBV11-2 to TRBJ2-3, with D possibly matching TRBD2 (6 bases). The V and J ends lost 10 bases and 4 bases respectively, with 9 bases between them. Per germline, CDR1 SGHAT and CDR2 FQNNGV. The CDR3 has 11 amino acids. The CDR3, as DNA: TGTGCCATCCCTAGCGCAGATACGCAGTATTTT. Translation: CAIPSADTQYF.

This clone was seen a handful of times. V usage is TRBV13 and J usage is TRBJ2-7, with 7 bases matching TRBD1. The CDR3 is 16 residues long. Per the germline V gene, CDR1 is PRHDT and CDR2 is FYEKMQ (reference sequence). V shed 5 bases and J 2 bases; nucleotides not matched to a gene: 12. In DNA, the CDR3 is TGTGCCAGCAGCCCCCCGGGACAGAAATCTGCCTACGAGCAGTACTTC. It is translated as CASSPPGQKSAYEQYF.

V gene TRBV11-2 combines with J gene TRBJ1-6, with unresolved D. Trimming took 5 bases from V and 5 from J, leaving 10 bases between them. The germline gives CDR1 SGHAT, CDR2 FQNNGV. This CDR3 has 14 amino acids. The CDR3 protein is CASSRYGDNSPLHF. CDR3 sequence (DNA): TGTGCCAGCAGCCGGTACGGGGATAATTCACCCCTCCACTTT.

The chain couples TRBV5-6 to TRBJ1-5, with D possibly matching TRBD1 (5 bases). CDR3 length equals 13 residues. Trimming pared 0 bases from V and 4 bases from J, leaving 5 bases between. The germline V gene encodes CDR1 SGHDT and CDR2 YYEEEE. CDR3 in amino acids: CASSLAGNQPQHF. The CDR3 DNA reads TGTGCCAGCAGCTTGGCAGGGAATCAGCCCCAGCATTTT.

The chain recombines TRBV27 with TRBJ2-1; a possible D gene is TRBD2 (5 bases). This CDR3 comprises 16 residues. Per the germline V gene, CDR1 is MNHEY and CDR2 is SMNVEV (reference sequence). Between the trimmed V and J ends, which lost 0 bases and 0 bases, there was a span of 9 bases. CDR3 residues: CASSLSRESSYNEQFF. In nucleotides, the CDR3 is TGTGCCAGCAGTTTATCACGGGAAAGCTCCTACAATGAGCAGTTCTTC.

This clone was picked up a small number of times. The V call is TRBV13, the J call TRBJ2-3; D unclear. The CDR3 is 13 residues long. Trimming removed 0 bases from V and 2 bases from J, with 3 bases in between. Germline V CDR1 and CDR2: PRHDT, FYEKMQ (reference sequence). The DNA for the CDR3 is TGTGCCAGCAGCTTAGGGAACACAGATACGCAGTATTTT. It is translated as CASSLGNTDTQYF.

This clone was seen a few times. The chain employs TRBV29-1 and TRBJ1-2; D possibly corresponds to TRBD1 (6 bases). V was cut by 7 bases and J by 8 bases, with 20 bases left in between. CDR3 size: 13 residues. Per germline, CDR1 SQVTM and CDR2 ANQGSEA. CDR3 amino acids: CSAQGGDGEGYTF. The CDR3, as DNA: TGCAGCGCCCAAGGGGGGGACGGGGAGGGCTACACCTTC.

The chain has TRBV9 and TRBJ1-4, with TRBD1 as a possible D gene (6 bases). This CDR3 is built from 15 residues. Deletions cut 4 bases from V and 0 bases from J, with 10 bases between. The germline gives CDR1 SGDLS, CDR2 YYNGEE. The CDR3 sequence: CASSNTGSTNEKLFF. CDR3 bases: TGTGCCAGCAGCAATACAGGGTCAACTAATGAAAAACTGTTTTTT.

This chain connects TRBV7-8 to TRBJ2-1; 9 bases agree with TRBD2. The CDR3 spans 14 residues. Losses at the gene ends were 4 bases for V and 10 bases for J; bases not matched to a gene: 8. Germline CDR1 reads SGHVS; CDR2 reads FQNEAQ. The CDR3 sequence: CASSSRRGGREQFF. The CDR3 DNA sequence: TGTGCCAGCAGCTCTAGGCGGGGGGGCCGAGAGCAGTTCTTC.

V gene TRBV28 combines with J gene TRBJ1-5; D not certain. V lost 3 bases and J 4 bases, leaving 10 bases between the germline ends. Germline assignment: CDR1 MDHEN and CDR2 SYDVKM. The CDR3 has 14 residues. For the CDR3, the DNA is TGTGCCAGCAGTTTTGCGGAGCTGAATCAGCCCCAGCATTTT. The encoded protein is CASSFAELNQPQHF.

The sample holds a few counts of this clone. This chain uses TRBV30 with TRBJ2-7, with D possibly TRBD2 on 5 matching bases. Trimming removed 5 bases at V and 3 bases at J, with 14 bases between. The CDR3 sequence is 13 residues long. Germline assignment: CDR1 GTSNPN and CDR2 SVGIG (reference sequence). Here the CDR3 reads CAWGPGSHYEQYF. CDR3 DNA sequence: TGTGCCTGGGGCCCGGGGTCACACTACGAGCAGTACTTC.

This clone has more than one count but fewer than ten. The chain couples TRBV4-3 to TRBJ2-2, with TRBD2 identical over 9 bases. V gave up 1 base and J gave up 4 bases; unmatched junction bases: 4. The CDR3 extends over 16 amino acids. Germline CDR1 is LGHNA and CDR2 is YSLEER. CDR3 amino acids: CASSQGGGVPTGELFF. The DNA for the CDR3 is TGCGCCAGCAGCCAAGGCGGGGGGGTGCCCACCGGGGAGCTGTTTTTT.

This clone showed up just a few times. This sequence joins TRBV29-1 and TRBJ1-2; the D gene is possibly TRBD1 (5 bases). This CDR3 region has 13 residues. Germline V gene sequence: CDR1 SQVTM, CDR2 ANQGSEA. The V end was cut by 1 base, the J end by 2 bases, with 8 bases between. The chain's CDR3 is CSVEAGANYGYTF. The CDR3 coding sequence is TGCAGCGTTGAAGCTGGGGCGAACTATGGCTACACCTTC.

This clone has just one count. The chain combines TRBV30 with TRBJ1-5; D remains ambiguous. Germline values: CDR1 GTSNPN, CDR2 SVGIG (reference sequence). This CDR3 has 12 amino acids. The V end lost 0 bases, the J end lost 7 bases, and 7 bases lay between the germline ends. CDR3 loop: CAWSVPRQPQHF. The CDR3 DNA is TGTGCCTGGAGTGTACCTCGGCAGCCCCAGCATTTT.